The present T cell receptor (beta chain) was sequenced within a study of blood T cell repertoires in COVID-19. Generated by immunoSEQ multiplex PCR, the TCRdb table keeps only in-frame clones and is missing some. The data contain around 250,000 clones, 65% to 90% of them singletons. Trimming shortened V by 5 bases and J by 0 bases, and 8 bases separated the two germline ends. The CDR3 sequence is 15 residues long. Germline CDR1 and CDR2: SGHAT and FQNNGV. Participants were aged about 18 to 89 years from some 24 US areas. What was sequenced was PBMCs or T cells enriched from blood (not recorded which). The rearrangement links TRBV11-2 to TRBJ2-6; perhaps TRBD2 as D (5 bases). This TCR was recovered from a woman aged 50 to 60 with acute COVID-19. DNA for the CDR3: TGTGCCAGCAGCCGGGGTTTCTCTGGGGCCAACGTCCTGACTTTC. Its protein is CASSRGFSGANVLTF.